The rows below give T cell receptor beta chains drawn from one sample of a study of blood T cell repertoires in COVID-19. Assay used: immunoSEQ multiplex PCR; TCRdb lists only in-frame clones, some missing. The repertoire holds 200,000 to 250,000 clones, about 88% seen once, with more than 8.5% in the top ten. Specimen: peripheral blood. The receptors shown here come from a woman aged 45-60 years with COVID-19, enrolled during active disease. The CDR3 runs from the conserved cysteine through the conserved F or W. The D gene is left open where the match is weak. Only some rows state a clone size, as once, few, many or a class for expanded clones.

length: 13
J: TRBJ1-3
D: -
V: TRBV18
size: -
DNA: TGTGCCAGCTCACCTAGCTCTGGAAACACCATATATTTT
CDR3: CASSPSSGNTIYF

length: 14
J: TRBJ1-1
D: -
V: TRBV6-4
size: -
DNA: TGTGCCAGCAGTCCAGGCGCCGGGAGCACTGAAGCTTTCTTT
CDR3: CASSPGAGSTEAFF

length: 15
J: TRBJ2-1
D: -
V: TRBV4-3
size: -
DNA: TGCGCCAGCAGCCAGACTTTAGGCAGCCACAATGAGCAGTTCTTC
CDR3: CASSQTLGSHNEQFF

length: 16
J: TRBJ2-5
D: -
V: TRBV24-1
size: -
DNA: TGTGCCACCAGTGCCCCCCGGCCGGGGTCCCAAGAGACCCAGTACTTC
CDR3: CATSAPRPGSQETQYF

length: 14
J: TRBJ1-2
D: TRBD1
V: TRBV6-2/TRBV6-3
size: -
DNA: TGTGCCAGCAGTTACTCGGGGACAGCCTATGGCTACACCTTC
CDR3: CASSYSGTAYGYTF

length: 15
J: TRBJ1-1
D: TRBD1
V: TRBV6-5
size: -
DNA: TGTGCCAGCAGGGAGACAGGGGGCCGGAACACTGAAGCTTTCTTT
CDR3: CASRETGGRNTEAFF

length: 15
J: TRBJ2-6
D: -
V: TRBV5-1
size: -
DNA: TGCGCCAGCAGCTTCGGGGTACCTGGGGCCAACGTCCTGACTTTC
CDR3: CASSFGVPGANVLTF

length: 15
J: TRBJ1-6
D: -
V: TRBV5-4
size: -
DNA: TGTGCCAGCAGCTTGGAGGGCAGGGCGGATTCACCCCTCCACTTT
CDR3: CASSLEGRADSPLHF

length: 17
J: TRBJ2-2
D: TRBD2
V: TRBV24-1
size: -
DNA: TGTGCCACCAGTGATTCTCCGGGACTAGCGGGCACCGGGGAGCTGTTTTTT
CDR3: CATSDSPGLAGTGELFF

length: 13
J: TRBJ1-5
D: -
V: TRBV24-1
size: -
DNA: TGTGCCACCAGTGCCCATAGCAATCAGCCCCAGCATTTT
CDR3: CATSAHSNQPQHF

length: 14
J: TRBJ2-3
D: TRBD2
V: TRBV5-1
size: -
DNA: TGCGCCACGACTAGCGGGGGGGCGGTAGATACGCAGTATTTT
CDR3: CATTSGGAVDTQYF

length: 11
J: TRBJ2-7
D: TRBD1
V: TRBV2
size: -
DNA: TGTGCCTCCGACAGGGCCTACGAGCAGTACTTC
CDR3: CASDRAYEQYF

length: 14
J: TRBJ1-6
D: TRBD1
V: TRBV27
size: -
DNA: TGTGCCAGCAGTTGGGGGACAGCCAATTCACCCCTCCACTTT
CDR3: CASSWGTANSPLHF

length: 14
J: TRBJ1-2
D: TRBD1
V: TRBV7-2
size: -
DNA: TGTGCCAGCAGCTTAATGGGACAGAGATATGGCTACACCTTC
CDR3: CASSLMGQRYGYTF

length: 15
J: TRBJ1-2
D: -
V: TRBV9
size: -
DNA: TGTGCCAGCAGCTTATCGGTGACCGCTAGCTATGGCTACACCTTC
CDR3: CASSLSVTASYGYTF

length: 15
J: TRBJ1-2
D: -
V: TRBV13
size: -
DNA: TGTGCCAGCGGGGTTGGAACAGGGTTTAACTATGGCTACACCTTC
CDR3: CASGVGTGFNYGYTF

length: 15
J: TRBJ1-1
D: TRBD1
V: TRBV5-6
size: -
DNA: TGTGCCAGCAGCTTGGAGGGGGCGCGGAACACTGAAGCTTTCTTT
CDR3: CASSLEGARNTEAFF

length: 16
J: TRBJ1-3
D: -
V: TRBV11-3
size: -
DNA: TGTGCCAGCAGCTTAGTTGTTTCCGGGTCTGGAAACACCATATATTTT
CDR3: CASSLVVSGSGNTIYF

length: 13
J: TRBJ1-5
D: TRBD1
V: TRBV24-1
size: -
DNA: TGTGCCACCAGTGACCCGGGACAGCCTCCCCAGCATTTT
CDR3: CATSDPGQPPQHF

length: 18
J: TRBJ2-1
D: TRBD2
V: TRBV7-2
size: -
DNA: TGTGCCAGCAGCTTCCCCGCTATGGCGCGGGGGGGTCACAATGAGCAGTTCTTC
CDR3: CASSFPAMARGGHNEQFF

length: 15
J: TRBJ2-5
D: TRBD1
V: TRBV15
size: -
DNA: TGTGCCACCAGCACCCACAGGGGGACCGGAGAGACCCAGTACTTC
CDR3: CATSTHRGTGETQYF

length: 12
J: TRBJ2-1
D: -
V: TRBV5-8
size: -
DNA: TGTGCCAGCAGCGCCCAGTGGAATGAGCAGTTCTTC
CDR3: CASSAQWNEQFF

length: 19
J: TRBJ2-3
D: TRBD2
V: TRBV28
size: once
DNA: TGTGCCAGCAGTTTATCGCTAGCGGGGGACGATGTGGTCACAGATACGCAGTATTTT
CDR3: CASSLSLAGDDVVTDTQYF

length: 15
J: TRBJ2-5
D: TRBD1
V: TRBV28
size: -
DNA: TGTGCCAGCAGCTCCGGGACAGGGGTCCAAGAGACCCAGTACTTC
CDR3: CASSSGTGVQETQYF

length: 12
J: TRBJ2-1
D: -
V: TRBV19
size: -
DNA: TGTGCCAGTAGTATGTCCGGGGATGAGCAGTTCTTC
CDR3: CASSMSGDEQFF

length: 16
J: TRBJ2-3
D: TRBD1
V: TRBV7-8
size: -
DNA: TGTGCCAGCAGCTTCCTCGACAGGGCCAGCGCAGATACGCAGTATTTT
CDR3: CASSFLDRASADTQYF

length: 15
J: TRBJ2-2
D: TRBD1
V: TRBV28
size: -
DNA: TGTGCCAGCAGTTTGACAGGGGTACACACCGGGGAGCTGTTTTTT
CDR3: CASSLTGVHTGELFF

length: 16
J: TRBJ1-3
D: TRBD1
V: TRBV5-1
size: -
DNA: TGCGCCAGCAGCTTGGCAGGGGGCCACTCTGGAAACACCATATATTTT
CDR3: CASSLAGGHSGNTIYF

length: 14
J: TRBJ2-7
D: -
V: TRBV25-1
size: -
DNA: TGTGCCAGCAGTGAATACAGGAAAGGATACGAGCAGTACTTC
CDR3: CASSEYRKGYEQYF

length: 15
J: TRBJ2-2
D: -
V: TRBV11-2
size: -
DNA: TGTGCCAGCAGCCACCTTCGTGGAGGCACCGGGGAGCTGTTTTTT
CDR3: CASSHLRGGTGELFF

length: 16
J: TRBJ1-1
D: -
V: TRBV4-3
size: -
DNA: TGCGCCAGCAGCCCTATCCCCACCTTAAAGAACACTGAAGCTTTCTTT
CDR3: CASSPIPTLKNTEAFF

length: 14
J: TRBJ2-1
D: -
V: TRBV5-6
size: -
DNA: TGTGCCAGCAGCTTGGGAGGCACTCAAAATGAGCAGTTCTTC
CDR3: CASSLGGTQNEQFF

length: 17
J: TRBJ1-5
D: TRBD1
V: TRBV4-1
size: -
DNA: TGCGCCAGCAGCCAGCCTACAGGGGGCGAAAGCAATCAGCCCCAGCATTTT
CDR3: CASSQPTGGESNQPQHF

length: 13
J: TRBJ1-6
D: TRBD1
V: TRBV6-5
size: -
DNA: TGTGCCAGCACCGAACAAACAGGGGGCCCCCTCCACTTT
CDR3: CASTEQTGGPLHF

length: 18
J: TRBJ2-7
D: -
V: TRBV1
size: -
DNA: TGCACCAGCAGCCAAGAGGTGGGCCCGAACACAAAGACCTACGAGCAGTACTTC
CDR3: CTSSQEVGPNTKTYEQYF

length: 13
J: TRBJ2-7
D: -
V: TRBV10-1
size: -
DNA: TGCGCCAGCAGTGAAAACGTAGCCTACGAGCAGTACTTC
CDR3: CASSENVAYEQYF

length: 16
J: TRBJ2-1
D: TRBD2
V: TRBV6-1
size: -
DNA: TGTGCCAGCAGTGACCTGACTAGCGGGGTTTACAATGAGCAGTTCTTC
CDR3: CASSDLTSGVYNEQFF

length: 14
J: TRBJ1-4
D: -
V: TRBV19
size: -
DNA: TGTGCCAGTCGCGACCGGGACACAGTTGAAAAACTGTTTTTT
CDR3: CASRDRDTVEKLFF

length: 15
J: TRBJ2-1
D: TRBD2
V: TRBV7-6
size: -
DNA: TGTGCCAGCAGCTTAGTAGGCGGGGGGGCCCATGAGCAGTTCTTC
CDR3: CASSLVGGGAHEQFF

length: 13
J: TRBJ1-1
D: -
V: TRBV10-3
size: -
DNA: TGTGCCATCACCCGGGGGGGGAACACTGAAGCTTTCTTT
CDR3: CAITRGGNTEAFF

length: 15
J: TRBJ2-2
D: TRBD1
V: TRBV2
size: -
DNA: TGTGCCAGCGCCCGGGACAGGGGGCTGGTCGGGGAGCTGTTTTTT
CDR3: CASARDRGLVGELFF

length: 16
J: TRBJ2-7
D: -
V: TRBV2
size: -
DNA: TGTGCCAGCAGTGGGAGGAACGGCCTAAAAACCTACGAGCAGTACTTC
CDR3: CASSGRNGLKTYEQYF

length: 16
J: TRBJ2-5
D: TRBD1
V: TRBV5-1
size: -
DNA: TGCGCCAGCAGCTCCGGGACAGCTGCCTTACAAGAGACCCAGTACTTC
CDR3: CASSSGTAALQETQYF

length: 12
J: TRBJ2-7
D: -
V: TRBV6-1
size: -
DNA: TGTGCCAGCAGTGAGGGGCACTACGAGCAGTACTTC
CDR3: CASSEGHYEQYF

length: 12
J: TRBJ1-2
D: -
V: TRBV19
size: -
DNA: TGTGCCAGTAGGGCAGGGGCCCATGGCTACACCTTC
CDR3: CASRAGAHGYTF